This T cell receptor beta chain derives from a study of monozygotic twins with inflammatory bowel disease. The study's findings and limits: Discrimination among different T cell subtypes was not achievable. Discordant twins showed the same repertoire similarity as concordant twins, possibly from limited power.

On this clonotype itself: Antigen specificity is unknown.

The germline gives CDR1 MGHRA, CDR2 YSYEKL. This CDR3 has 14 amino acids. TCRdb reanalyzed the 5' RACE reads and collapses them to one entry per CDR3 protein, without DNA. The listing contains 300,000 to 400,000 distinct CDR3 sequences. The chain carries TRBV4-1 and TRBJ2-3; TCRdb names TRBD2, which stays unverified in the absence of DNA. This TCR was sampled from a human donor with ulcerative colitis or Crohn's disease, or a healthy co-twin of an affected twin (not recorded which). Sequenced: blood. The CDR3 loop reads CASSQEEGWATQYF.